This TCR beta chain was sequenced for a study of T-cell reconstitution after alpha-beta-depleted transplantation in children (dated by TCRdb to about 2016). At the level of the whole study: T-cell immune reconstitution after TCRalphabeta/CD19-depleted allogeneic hematopoietic cell transplantation in children was quantitatively tracked in the study by means of TCR repertoire profiling.

The library was built by means of PCR. Sequenced using an Illumina HiSeq 2500. Molecular barcoding was employed in the preparation of TCR libraries, with unique molecular identifiers being used to normalize TCRbeta repertoire quantification. In TCRdb, the public reads were trimmed at Q25 with fastp and aligned with MiXCR, with productive beta chains retained. Here each entry gathers all rows of one CDR3 protein and keeps the most common genes and DNA. The sample includes more than 450,000 distinct CDR3 sequences, with approximately 20% observed a single time. The top ten hold 3% to 4% of the sample. The germline V gene encodes CDR1 SQVTM and CDR2 ANQGSEA. Spanning cysteine to phenylalanine, the CDR3 consists of 11 amino acids. This entry keeps only the CDR3 DNA: 33 bases, framed from base 1. The V end loses 6 bases and the J end loses 6 bases, and a stretch of 11 bases separates them. Only a few counts were recorded for this clonotype. The specificity of this receptor is unknown. The sample holds no much larger clone one base away, and base qualities are not on file.

The sequence links TRBV29-1 to TRBJ1-2, with no confident D gene call. The sequence was obtained from a human donor who donated a stem cell graft to a child with acute lymphoblastic leukemia. This material consisted of PBMCs from the stem cell graft donor, taken from the stem cell graft. CDR3 reads: CSVPRADGYTF. Read as DNA, the sequence is TGCAGCGTCCCAAGAGCGGATGGCTACACCTTC.